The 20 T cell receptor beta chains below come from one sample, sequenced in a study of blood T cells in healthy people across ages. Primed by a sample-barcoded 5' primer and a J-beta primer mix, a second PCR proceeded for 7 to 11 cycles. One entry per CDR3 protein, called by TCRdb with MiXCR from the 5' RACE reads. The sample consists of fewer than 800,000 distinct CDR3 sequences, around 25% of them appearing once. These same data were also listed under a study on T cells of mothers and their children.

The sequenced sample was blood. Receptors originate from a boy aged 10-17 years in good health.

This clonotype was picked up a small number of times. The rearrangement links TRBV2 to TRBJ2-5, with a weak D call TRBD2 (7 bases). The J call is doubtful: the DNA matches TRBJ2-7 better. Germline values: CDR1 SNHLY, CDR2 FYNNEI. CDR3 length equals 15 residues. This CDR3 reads CASSEGPAGEGEQYF. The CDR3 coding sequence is TGTGCCAGCAGTGAAGGCCCTGCAGGGGAGGGCGAGCAGTACTTC.

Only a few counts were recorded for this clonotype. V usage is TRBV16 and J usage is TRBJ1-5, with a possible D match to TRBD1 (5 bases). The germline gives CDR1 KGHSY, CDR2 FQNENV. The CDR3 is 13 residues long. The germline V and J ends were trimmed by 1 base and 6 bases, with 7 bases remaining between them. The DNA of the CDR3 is TGTGCCAGCAGCCAATTAGGGGTTCAGCCCCAGCATTTT. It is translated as CASSQLGVQPQHF.

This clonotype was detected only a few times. The CDR3 protein is CASSLGQLEAFF. CDR3 bases: TGTGCCAGCAGTCTTGGACAGCTTGAAGCTTTCTTT. This rearrangement joins TRBV6-1 to TRBJ1-1, with D tentatively TRBD1 (6 bases). Per the germline V gene, CDR1 is MNHNS and CDR2 is SASEGT. The CDR3 spans 12 residues. Between the trimmed V and J ends, which lost 5 bases and 7 bases, there was a span of 11 bases.

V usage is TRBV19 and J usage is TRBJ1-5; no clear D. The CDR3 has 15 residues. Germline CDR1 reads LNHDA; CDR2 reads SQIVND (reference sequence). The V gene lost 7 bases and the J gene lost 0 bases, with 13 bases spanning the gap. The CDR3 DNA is TGTGCCAGTACGGGAGTAGACCATAGCAATCAGCCCCAGCATTTT. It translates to CASTGVDHSNQPQHF.

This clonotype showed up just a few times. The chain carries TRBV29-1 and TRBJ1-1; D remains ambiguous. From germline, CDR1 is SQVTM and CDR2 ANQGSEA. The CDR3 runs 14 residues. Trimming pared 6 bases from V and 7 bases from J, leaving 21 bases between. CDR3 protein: CSVSGNLGIVEAFF. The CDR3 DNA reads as TGCAGCGTATCCGGGAACTTGGGAATAGTTGAAGCTTTCTTT.

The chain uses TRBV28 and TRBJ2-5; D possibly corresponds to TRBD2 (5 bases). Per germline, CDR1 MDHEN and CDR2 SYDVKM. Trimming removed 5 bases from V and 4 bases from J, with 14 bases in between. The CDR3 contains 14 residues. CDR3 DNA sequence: TGTGCCAGCAGTACCGCGGGCACCCCAGAGACCCAGTACTTC. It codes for CASSTAGTPETQYF.

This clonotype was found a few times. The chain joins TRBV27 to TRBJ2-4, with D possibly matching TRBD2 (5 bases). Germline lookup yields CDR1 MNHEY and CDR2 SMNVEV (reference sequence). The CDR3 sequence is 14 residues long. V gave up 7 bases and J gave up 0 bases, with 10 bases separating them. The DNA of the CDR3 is TGTGCCAGCATGGGTCGGGAAGCCAAAAACATTCAGTACTTC. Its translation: CASMGREAKNIQYF.

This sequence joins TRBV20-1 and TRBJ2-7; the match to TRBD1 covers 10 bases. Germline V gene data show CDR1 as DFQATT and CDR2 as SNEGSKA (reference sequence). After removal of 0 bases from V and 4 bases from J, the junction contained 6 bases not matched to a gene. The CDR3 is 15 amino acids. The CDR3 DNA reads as TGCAGTGCTAGAGATCGGGACAGGGGAGGATACGAGCAGTACTTC. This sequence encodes CSARDRDRGGYEQYF.

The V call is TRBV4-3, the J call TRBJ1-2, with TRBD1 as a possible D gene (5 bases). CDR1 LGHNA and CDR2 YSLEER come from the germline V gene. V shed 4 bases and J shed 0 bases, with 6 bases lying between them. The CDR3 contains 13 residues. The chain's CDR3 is CASSRTTNYGYTF. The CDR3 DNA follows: TGCGCCAGCAGCCGGACAACTAACTATGGCTACACCTTC.

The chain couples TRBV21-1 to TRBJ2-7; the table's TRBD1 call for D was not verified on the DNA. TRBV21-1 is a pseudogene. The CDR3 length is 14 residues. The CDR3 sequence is CASRDRDGAYEQYF. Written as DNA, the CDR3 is TGTGCCAGCAGGGACCGGGACGGCGCCTACGAGCAGTACTTC.

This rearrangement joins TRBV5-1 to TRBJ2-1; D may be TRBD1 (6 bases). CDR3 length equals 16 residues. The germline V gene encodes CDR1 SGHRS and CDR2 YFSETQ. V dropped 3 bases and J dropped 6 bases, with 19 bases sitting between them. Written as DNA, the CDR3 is TGCGCCAGCAGCTGGATACAGGGTCTTGGAAGCAATGAGCAGTTCTTC. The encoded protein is CASSWIQGLGSNEQFF. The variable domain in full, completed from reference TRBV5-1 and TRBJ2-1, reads KAGVTQTPRYLIKTRGQQVTLSCSPISGHRSVSWYQQTPGQGLQFLFEYFSETQRNKGNFPGRFSGRQFSNSRSEMNVSTLELGDSALYLCASSWIQGLGSNEQFFGPGTRLTVL.

The CDR3 nucleotides read TGTGCCAGCAGCTCCCTAAGGGGGCCCCCATTTATGTATGAGCAGTTCTTC. This sequence encodes CASSSLRGPPFMYEQFF. The rearrangement joins TRBV5-5 to TRBJ2-1; the match to TRBD1 covers 7 bases. The ends lost 3 bases at V and 8 bases at J; junction bases unmatched: 17. The CDR3 extends over 17 amino acids. Germline lookup yields CDR1 SGHKS and CDR2 YYEKEE (reference sequence).

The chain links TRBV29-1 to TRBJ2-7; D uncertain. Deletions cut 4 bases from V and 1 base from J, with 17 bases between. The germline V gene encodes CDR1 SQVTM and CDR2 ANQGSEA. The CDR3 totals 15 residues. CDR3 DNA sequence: TGCAGCGTTGTTTTCGCCGCGAGTGCTTCCTACGAGCAGTACTTC. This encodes CSVVFAASASYEQYF.

CDR3 in DNA: TGTGCCAGCAGCCCATGGGGGGACGGCACTGAAGCTTTCTTT. The encoded protein is CASSPWGDGTEAFF. V is TRBV7-2 and J is TRBJ1-1; D is perhaps TRBD1 (5 bases). Germline CDR1 SGHTA, CDR2 FQGNSA. This CDR3 is built from 14 residues. With 5 bases removed from V and 4 bases from J, the gap between germline ends came to 14 bases.

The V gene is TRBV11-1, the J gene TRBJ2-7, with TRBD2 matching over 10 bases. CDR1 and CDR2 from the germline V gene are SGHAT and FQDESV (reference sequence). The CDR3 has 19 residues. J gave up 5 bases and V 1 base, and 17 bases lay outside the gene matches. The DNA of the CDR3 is TGTGCCAGCAGCTTAGGTTCGTTAGCGGGAGGCCATGGTCTCGACGAGCAGTACTTC. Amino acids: CASSLGSLAGGHGLDEQYF.

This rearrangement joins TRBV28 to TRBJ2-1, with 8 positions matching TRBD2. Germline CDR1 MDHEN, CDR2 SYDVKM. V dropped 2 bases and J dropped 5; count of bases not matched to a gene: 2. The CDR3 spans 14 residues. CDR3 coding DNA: TGTGCCAGCAGTTTAAGGCGGGAGGACAATGAGCAGTTCTTC. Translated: CASSLRREDNEQFF.

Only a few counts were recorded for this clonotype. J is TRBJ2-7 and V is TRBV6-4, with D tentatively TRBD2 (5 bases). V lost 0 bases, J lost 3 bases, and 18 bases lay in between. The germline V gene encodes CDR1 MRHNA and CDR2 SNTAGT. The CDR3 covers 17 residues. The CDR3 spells CASSDSRRALAGYEQYF. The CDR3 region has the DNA TGTGCCAGCAGTGACTCCCGAAGGGCCCTAGCTGGCTACGAGCAGTACTTC.

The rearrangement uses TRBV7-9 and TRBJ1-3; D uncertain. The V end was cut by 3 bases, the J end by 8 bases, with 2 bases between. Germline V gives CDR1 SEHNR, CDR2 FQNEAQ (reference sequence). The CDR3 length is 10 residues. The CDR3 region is CASSLHTIYF. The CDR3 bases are TGTGCCAGCAGCTTGCACACCATATATTTT.

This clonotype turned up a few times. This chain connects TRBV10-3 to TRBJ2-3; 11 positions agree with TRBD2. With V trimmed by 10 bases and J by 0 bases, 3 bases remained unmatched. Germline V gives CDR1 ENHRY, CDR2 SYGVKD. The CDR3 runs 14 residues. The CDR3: CATRLAGSTDTQYF. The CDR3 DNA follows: TGTGCCACCCGACTAGCGGGAAGCACAGATACGCAGTATTTT.

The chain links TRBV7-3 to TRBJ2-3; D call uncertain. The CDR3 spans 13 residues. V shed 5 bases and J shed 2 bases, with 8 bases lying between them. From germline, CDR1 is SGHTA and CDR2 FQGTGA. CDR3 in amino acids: CASSAVNTDTQYF. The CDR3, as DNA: TGTGCCAGCAGCGCCGTAAACACAGATACGCAGTATTTT.